Below, 4 T cell receptor beta chains from the same sample are listed, as sequenced in a study of blood T cell repertoires in COVID-19. Sequencing used immunoSEQ multiplex PCR; TCRdb keeps in-frame clones, though not all of them. Here the sample spans some 78,000 clones, less than 90% being singletons. Sequenced sample: peripheral blood. The receptor source for this set is a man between 60 and 75 years old with active or convalescent COVID-19.

The chain combines TRBV7-9 with TRBJ2-7; D is unclear. The CDR3 has 13 residues. Germline loops: CDR1 SEHNR, CDR2 FQNEAQ (reference sequence). Trimming took 2 bases from V and 6 from J, leaving 11 bases between them. The CDR3 here is CASSLNPAPEQYF. As DNA, the CDR3 is TGTGCCAGCAGCTTAAATCCCGCGCCCGAGCAGTACTTC.

V and J are TRBV7-2 and TRBJ2-5, with D hard to call. Between the trimmed V and J ends, which lost 1 base and 5 bases, there was a span of 5 bases. Germline V gene lookup returns CDR1 SGHTA and CDR2 FQGNSA. The CDR3 contains 12 residues. CDR3 residues: CASSLGRETQYF. The CDR3 bases are TGTGCCAGCAGCTTAGGGCGGGAGACCCAGTACTTC.

The chain uses TRBV14 and TRBJ1-6; the D is unclear. Germline CDR1 is SGHDN and CDR2 is FVKESK. The CDR3 length is 14 residues. The V end lost 5 bases, the J end lost 9 bases, and 14 bases lay between the germline ends. The CDR3 DNA is TGTGCCAGCAGCTGGCGAGGGATGCGTTCACCCCTCCACTTT. Protein product: CASSWRGMRSPLHF.

This chain links TRBV9 with TRBJ2-7; D is possibly TRBD1 (5 bases). Germline assignment: CDR1 SGDLS and CDR2 YYNGEE. Trimming took off 4 bases at V and 4 bases at J, with 15 bases between the two ends. This CDR3 region has 14 residues. DNA of the CDR3: TGTGCCAGCAGCCCCAAAGGGGCAGATTACGAGCAGTACTTC. Its protein product is CASSPKGADYEQYF. Based on the CDR3 plus reference TRBV9 and TRBJ2-7, the full variable domain is DSGVTQTPKHLITATGQRVTLRCSPRSGDLSVYWYQQSLDQGLQFLIQYYNGEERAKGNILERFSAQQFPDLHSELNLSSLELGDSALYFCASSPKGADYEQYFGPGTRLTVT.